One TCR beta chain is described in this entry. What it binds is unknown. TCRdb passed the reads through MiXCR, listing each CDR3 protein once. Here the sample spans about 890,000 distinct CDR3 sequences, less than 40% being singletons. This sample stems from a study of T cell repertoires in cytomegalovirus infection. Study in general: In public TCR beta signatures, there were indications of both CMV infection and matching HLA type.

Unmatched junction bases numbered 6, after V lost 0 bases and J lost 5 bases. This CDR3 region has 16 residues. CDR1 is SNHLY and CDR2 is FYNNEI in the germline V gene. The clonotype comes from a human donor in good health (CMV status not recorded). Some clones in this sample may be carry-over from other donors' samples. This rearrangement joins TRBV2 to TRBJ1-2; 10 nucleotides line up with TRBD1. The source material was cultured CD8+ T cells from PBMCs, sampled from culture after CMV antigen stimulation. The DNA for the CDR3 is TGTGCCAGCAGTGAAGCTCCGACAGGGGGCTTTTATGGCTACACCTTC. It is translated as CASSEAPTGGFYGYTF.